Presented here are 14 T cell receptor beta chains from one specimen sequenced in a study of blood T cell repertoires in COVID-19. Sequencing was performed with immunoSEQ multiplex PCR; in TCRdb, only in-frame clones are kept and a portion is missing. The sample includes approximately 120,000 clones, around nine tenths of them seen just once. The sequencing input was peripheral blood. These TCRs come from a man aged 50 to 60 with acute or convalescent COVID-19.

The sample holds one count of this clone. This chain links TRBV7-8 with TRBJ2-1; a possible D gene is TRBD2 (6 bases). This CDR3 is 13 amino acids long. V shed 0 bases and J shed 10 bases, with 10 bases lying between them. Germline V lookup: CDR1 SGHVS, CDR2 FQNEAQ. CDR3 nucleotide sequence: TGTGCCAGCAGCTTAGCTGCGGGATTAGAGCAGTTCTTC. It encodes CASSLAAGLEQFF.

This chain uses TRBV2 with TRBJ2-7; the D gene is possibly TRBD1 (6 bases). The ends were cut back, 7 bases at V and 5 bases at J, with 18 bases in the middle. The CDR3 runs to 14 residues. The germline V gene has CDR1 SNHLY and CDR2 FYNNEI. The CDR3 DNA sequence: TGTGCCAGCACTAAGGACCAGGGGTCCCACGAGCAGTACTTC. Translation: CASTKDQGSHEQYF.

The chain has TRBV9 and TRBJ2-7, with 11 bases fitting TRBD2. Germline lookup yields CDR1 SGDLS and CDR2 YYNGEE. Losses at the gene ends were 0 bases for V and 1 base for J; bases not matched to a gene: 15. This CDR3 has 20 residues. The CDR3, as DNA: TGTGCCAGCAGCGTAGGGACCCAAGGACTAGCGGGTCCCCTATCCTACGAGCAGTACTTC. This codes for CASSVGTQGLAGPLSYEQYF.

J is TRBJ2-1 and V is TRBV7-8, with D possibly being TRBD2 (6 bases). The length of the CDR3 is 14 residues. Between the trimmed V and J ends, which lost 4 bases and 12 bases, there was a span of 19 bases. The germline CDR1 and CDR2 sequences are SGHVS and FQNEAQ. CDR3 sequence: CASSSGTWFVGQFF. Written as DNA, the CDR3 is TGTGCCAGCAGCTCCGGGACTTGGTTCGTTGGGCAGTTCTTC.

This chain connects TRBV6-2 or TRBV6-3 to TRBJ1-6; the D gene is possibly TRBD1 (6 bases). The V end lost 6 bases, the J end lost 9 bases, and 30 bases lay between the germline ends. Germline V gives CDR1 MNHEY, CDR2 SVGEGT. The CDR3 contains 19 residues. CDR3 sequence (DNA): TGTGCCAGCAGCCCCTTCTGGCCCGACCCTACCACAGGGACTTCACCCCTCCACTTT. This translates into CASSPFWPDPTTGTSPLHF.

The CDR3 loop is CASSLDLSPSVGYTF. CDR3 sequence (DNA): TGTGCCAGCAGCTTGGATTTAAGTCCCTCGGTGGGCTACACCTTC. This chain links TRBV5-5 with TRBJ1-2; D is ambiguous. Germline V CDR1 and CDR2: SGHKS, YYEKEE (reference sequence). This CDR3 contains 15 residues. V lost 0 bases and J lost 8, with 17 bases in between.

The CDR3 region has the DNA TGTGCCAGCAGCTTACAGACGGTGCACTATGGCTACACCTTC. Translated: CASSLQTVHYGYTF. V and J are TRBV5-5 and TRBJ1-2; D is unresolved. Germline V lookup: CDR1 SGHKS, CDR2 YYEKEE (reference sequence). V was shortened by 2 bases and J by 3 bases, with 11 bases between the two germline ends. The CDR3 is 14 residues long. Variable domain in full (rest from reference TRBV5-5 and TRBJ1-2): DAGVTQSPTHLIKTRGQQVTLRCSPISGHKSVSWYQQVLGQGPQFIFQYYEKEERGRGNFPDRFSARQFPNYSSELNVNALLLGDSALYLCASSLQTVHYGYTFGSGTRLTVV.

The chain uses TRBV7-9 and TRBJ2-5; 8 nucleotides align to TRBD1. With 3 bases clipped from V and 2 bases from J, the junction kept 5 bases outside the gene matches. Per the germline V gene, CDR1 is SEHNR and CDR2 is FQNEAQ (reference sequence). CDR3 length equals 15 residues. CDR3 amino acids: CASSFGRTGQETQYF. CDR3 bases: TGTGCCAGCAGCTTCGGTCGGACAGGGCAAGAGACCCAGTACTTC.

On this clone itself: Other DNA sequences in the same sample also yield this CDR3. The chain has TRBV12-3 or TRBV12-4 and TRBJ2-7, with 7 bases aligning to TRBD1. The V and J ends lost 5 bases and 0 bases, in that order; junction bases with no gene match: 1. The CDR3 spans 13 residues. The CDR3 coding sequence is TGTGCCAGCAGTCGGGACAGCTCCTACGAGCAGTACTTC. This sequence encodes CASSRDSSYEQYF.

V gene TRBV10-2 combines with J gene TRBJ2-7, with 8 positions matching TRBD1. There are 12 residues in the CDR3. Germline lookup yields CDR1 WSHSY and CDR2 SAAADI. J was trimmed by 5 bases and V by 6 bases; bases with no gene match: 3. CDR3 loop: CASRDRVHEQYF. CDR3 coding DNA: TGCGCCAGCAGGGACAGGGTCCACGAGCAGTACTTC.

The V call is TRBV5-1, the J call TRBJ2-7; 7 bases fit TRBD2. The CDR3 has 15 residues. CDR1 and CDR2 (germline): SGHRS, YFSETQ. V shed 6 bases, J shed 1 base, and the junction held 10 bases outside the gene matches. The CDR3 sequence is CASKLRAGASYEQYF. CDR3 in DNA: TGCGCCAGCAAACTCCGGGCGGGAGCATCCTACGAGCAGTACTTC.

The chain couples TRBV3-1 (or the pseudogene TRBV3-2) to TRBJ2-7; 9 bases are shared with TRBD2. V dropped 5 bases and J dropped 3; count of bases not matched to a gene: 2. This CDR3 contains 13 residues. The V gene's germline CDR1 is LGHDT and CDR2 YNNKEL (reference sequence). CDR3 sequence (DNA): TGTGCCAGCAGCGGACTAGCGAACTACGAGCAGTACTTC. Its protein is CASSGLANYEQYF.

A remark on this clone: Other DNA sequences in the sample encode the same CDR3. This chain joins TRBV18 and TRBJ2-7, with D possibly matching TRBD1 (5 bases). The CDR3 runs 13 residues. CDR1 is KGHSH, CDR2 LQKENI, per germline. Between the trimmed V and J ends, which lost 3 bases and 2 bases, there was a span of 8 bases. For the CDR3, the DNA is TGTGCCAGCTCACCGCCAGGGACCTACGAGCAGTACTTC. Amino acid sequence: CASSPPGTYEQYF.

The chain recombines TRBV10-2 with TRBJ1-6, with unresolved D. The V end lost 0 bases, the J end lost 9 bases, and 12 bases lay between the germline ends. Germline CDR1 reads WSHSY; CDR2 reads SAAADI. The CDR3 is 15 amino acids. CDR3 DNA: TGCGCCAGCAGTGAGTCCGGGGATCGGGGTTCACCCCTCCACTTT. Translating it yields CASSESGDRGSPLHF.